Sequencing of this T cell receptor (beta chain) was carried out in a study of cytomegalovirus exposure and HLA in healthy donors. Overall study: There were under 130 million unique TCR beta sequences, drawn from approximately 180 million T cells, in an earlier analysis.

This clone was seen once. What it binds is unknown. The CDR3 covers 11 residues. The germline CDR1 and CDR2 sequences are GTSNPN and SVGIG (reference sequence). The V gene end was trimmed by 1 base and the J gene end by 7 bases; junction bases not matched to a gene: 0. Study outcomes and limitations: Analyzed later, association rates of TCRs varied across HLA loci, with DRB1 most and HLA-C fewest.

The study ran its PCR with 60 Vbeta and 13 Jbeta primers. As originally analysed: Later reanalysis found 60 million to 90 million unique TCR beta chains, roughly 9.9 million of them shared. The table came from immunoSEQ multiplex PCR; TCRdb's copy has only in-frame clones and leaves some out. For V, J and clone size, that table is used; D and trimming come from the DNA. Of about 180,000 clones detected, 77% appear once; the ten largest clones hold 3% to 4.5%. The chain couples TRBV30 to TRBJ1-2; TRBD1 matches 7 bases. The sequenced material came from PBMCs. The clonotype was recovered from a woman in her sixties or seventies in good health and CMV-seropositive. The CDR3 nucleotides read TGTGCCTGGAGTGCAGGGGGTGGCTACACCTTC. Translation: CAWSAGGGYTF.